The 21 T cell receptor beta chains below come from one sample, sequenced in a study of cytomegalovirus exposure and HLA in healthy donors. The PCR contained 60 Vbeta and 13 Jbeta primers. TCRdb keeps only in-frame clones here, not all; method: immunoSEQ multiplex PCR. The data show 150,000 to 200,000 clones, around four fifths seen once. Sequenced input: PBMCs. The receptors derive from a female donor in good health and CMV-seronegative.

The chain combines TRBV27 with TRBJ2-7; TRBD2 aligns across 8 bases. Losses at the gene ends were 2 bases for V and 0 bases for J; bases not matched to a gene: 3. The germline V gene encodes CDR1 MNHEY and CDR2 SMNVEV (reference sequence). This CDR3 contains 15 residues. The DNA for the CDR3 is TGTGCCAGCAGTTTACTCGGGGGGGCCTCCTACGAGCAGTACTTC. Translation: CASSLLGGASYEQYF.

As to this clone: The junction departs from the called germline gene at one end, perhaps through a read error. V gene TRBV6-1 combines with J gene TRBJ1-3; a possible D gene is TRBD1 (5 bases). Germline-derived CDR1 and CDR2 are MNHNS and SASEGT. The CDR3 length is 15 residues. The CDR3 is CAGRTSRNSGNTIYF. The CDR3 nucleotides read TGTGCCGGCAGGACATCCCGCAACTCTGGAAACACCATATATTTT.

In DNA form, the CDR3 reads TGTGCCAGCAGCCCTAATTTTGAAGCTTTCTTT. As protein: CASSPNFEAFF. The rearrangement links TRBV7-8 to TRBJ1-1; D not resolved. Germline V CDR1 and CDR2: SGHVS, FQNEAQ. The V end was cut by 5 bases, the J end by 7 bases, with 8 bases between. The CDR3 sequence is 11 residues long.

The chain uses TRBV5-1 and TRBJ1-2, with 9 bases matching TRBD1. Germline lookup yields CDR1 SGHRS and CDR2 YFSETQ. The CDR3 is 18 amino acids. After removal of 0 bases from V and 1 base from J, the junction contained 10 bases not matched to a gene. DNA for the CDR3: TGCGCCAGCAGCTTGGCATGGTTGGGGACAGGGAGTAACTATGGCTACACCTTC. Protein sequence: CASSLAWLGTGSNYGYTF.

Written as DNA, the CDR3 is TGTGCCAGCAGGAAAGTACGGGGGGCTGAAGGCTACGAGCAGTACTTC. Its protein is CASRKVRGAEGYEQYF. This chain joins TRBV7-9 and TRBJ2-7, with D possibly being TRBD2 (7 bases). Germline-derived CDR1 and CDR2 are SEHNR and FQNEAQ (reference sequence). V was pared by 6 bases and J by 3 bases, with 21 bases between. This CDR3 contains 16 residues.

This chain uses TRBV2 with TRBJ1-2; D gene uncertain. The CDR3 length is 15 residues. Germline CDR1 is SNHLY and CDR2 is FYNNEI. Trimming removed 1 base at V and 6 bases at J, with 15 bases between. The CDR3 DNA is TGTGCCAGCAGTGAAGACAAACAGATAACGGATGGCTACACCTTC. This gives the protein CASSEDKQITDGYTF. The whole variable domain, remainder taken from reference TRBV2 and TRBJ1-2, is EPEVTQTPSHQVTQMGQEVILRCVPISNHLYFYWYRQILGQKVEFLVSFYNNEISEKSEIFDDQFSVERPDGSNFTLKIRSTKLEDSAMYFCASSEDKQITDGYTFGSGTRLTVV.

V usage is TRBV30 and J usage is TRBJ1-2; the D gene is possibly TRBD1 (5 bases). Trimming left V 1 base short and J 4 bases short, with 13 bases between. In germline, CDR1 is GTSNPN, CDR2 SVGIG (reference sequence). The CDR3 has 14 residues. The CDR3 spells CAWSEFRDSYGYTF. The CDR3 DNA reads as TGTGCCTGGAGTGAATTCAGGGATAGCTATGGCTACACCTTC. Full variable domain (missing parts from reference TRBV30 and TRBJ1-2): SQTIHQWPATLVQPVGSPLSLECTVEGTSNPNLYWYRQAAGRGLQLLFYSVGIGQISSEVPQNLSASRPQDRQFILSSKKLLLSDSGFYLCAWSEFRDSYGYTFGSGTRLTVV.

The count of this clone is one. V and J are TRBV5-6 and TRBJ2-7; 8 bases map to TRBD1. This CDR3 has 14 amino acids. V was clipped by 4 bases and J by 2 bases; unmatched bases: 5. The germline CDR1 and CDR2 sequences are SGHDT and YYEEEE. CDR3 residues: CASSTGQVAYEQYF. CDR3 DNA sequence: TGTGCCAGCAGCACGGGACAGGTAGCCTACGAGCAGTACTTC.

J is TRBJ1-2 and V is TRBV6-6; 7 bases fit TRBD1. This CDR3 region has 16 residues. The V gene end was trimmed by 4 bases and the J gene end by 7 bases; junction bases not matched to a gene: 15. Germline CDR1 reads MNHNY; CDR2 reads SVGAGI (reference sequence). The CDR3: CASSSNRQGGSSGYTF. Here the CDR3 DNA reads TGTGCCAGCAGTTCGAACCGACAGGGTGGATCTTCTGGCTACACCTTC.

Only a few counts were recorded for this clone. The gene calls are TRBV2 and TRBJ1-1; maybe TRBD1 (5 bases). Deletions cut 10 bases from V and 2 bases from J, with 17 bases between. The length of the CDR3 is 14 residues. Germline CDR1 reads SNHLY; CDR2 reads FYNNEI. The CDR3 nucleotides read TGTGCCACCCCCACCGGGACTGCTAACACTGAAGCTTTCTTT. This encodes CATPTGTANTEAFF.

This clone was seen a few times. The genes are TRBV27 and TRBJ1-1; unclear D gene. CDR3 length: 14 residues. Germline V gives CDR1 MNHEY, CDR2 SMNVEV (reference sequence). V was clipped by 4 bases and J by 5 bases, with 14 bases between them. The CDR3 sequence: CASSSSGLGTEAFF. The CDR3 DNA follows: TGTGCCAGCAGTTCCAGCGGGTTAGGGACTGAAGCTTTCTTT.

This clone was detected only a few times. The chain couples TRBV7-9 to TRBJ2-7; weak D call: TRBD2 (6 bases). The germline V gene encodes CDR1 SEHNR and CDR2 FQNEAQ (reference sequence). CDR3 length equals 14 residues. V was cut by 3 bases and J by 0 bases, with 9 bases left in between. In DNA form, the CDR3 reads TGTGCCAGCAGCTTTGGGGGGATCTCCTACGAGCAGTACTTC. It translates to CASSFGGISYEQYF.

This clone appeared a few times. V and J are TRBV28 and TRBJ2-7; TRBD1 is a possible D gene (6 bases). With 3 bases removed from V and 0 bases from J, the gap between germline ends came to 12 bases. CDR3 length: 15 amino acids. Germline CDR1 and CDR2: MDHEN and SYDVKM. Written as DNA, the CDR3 is TGTGCCAGCAGTTTTCCGAGAGGGGGCTCCTACGAGCAGTACTTC. Amino acids: CASSFPRGGSYEQYF.

The chain combines TRBV28 with TRBJ1-2; D possibly corresponds to TRBD1 (5 bases). The CDR3 is 14 amino acids. V lost 6 bases, J lost 4 bases, and 15 bases lay in between. In germline, CDR1 is MDHEN, CDR2 SYDVKM. This CDR3 reads CASRLYGGGYGYTF. DNA for the CDR3: TGTGCCAGCAGACTCTACGGGGGAGGCTATGGCTACACCTTC.

Here the CDR3 reads CATSGTSTDTQYF. The CDR3 DNA reads TGTGCCACCAGTGGGACTTCCACAGATACGCAGTATTTT. This chain connects TRBV15 to TRBJ2-3, with D perhaps matching TRBD2 (6 bases). This CDR3 contains 13 residues. V shed 6 bases and J shed 2 bases, with 9 bases lying between them. The germline gives CDR1 LNHNV, CDR2 YYDKDF (reference sequence).

The chain recombines TRBV9 with TRBJ2-3; 10 positions match TRBD2. From germline, CDR1 is SGDLS and CDR2 YYNGEE. The CDR3 runs to 16 residues. The V and J ends lost 4 bases and 2 bases, in that order; junction bases with no gene match: 7. DNA for the CDR3: TGTGCCAGCAGCTTCCGGACTAGCGGACACACAGATACGCAGTATTTT. Its protein product is CASSFRTSGHTDTQYF.

V and J are TRBV6-5 and TRBJ2-3; TRBD2 matches at 9 bases. Germline V gene sequence: CDR1 MNHEY, CDR2 SVGAGI. The junction had 5 bases not matched to a gene; V was cut back by 6 bases and J by 4 bases. The CDR3 loop spans 14 amino acids. This CDR3 reads CASRQSGGSDTQYF. CDR3 DNA sequence: TGTGCCAGCAGACAAAGCGGGGGGTCAGATACGCAGTATTTT.

The gene calls are TRBV4-3 and TRBJ2-3; D not resolved. Germline V gene data show CDR1 as LGHNA and CDR2 as YSLEER. Deletions cut 4 bases from V and 2 bases from J, with 7 bases between. The CDR3 has 13 amino acids. CDR3 nucleotides: TGCGCCAGCAGCCGGAGATACACAGATACGCAGTATTTT. It specifies CASSRRYTDTQYF.

The J gene is TRBJ1-2, the V gene TRBV7-9; D is uncertain. Trimming removed 1 base at V and 5 bases at J, with 5 bases between. Germline assignment: CDR1 SEHNR and CDR2 FQNEAQ (reference sequence). The CDR3 is 12 residues long. The CDR3 region has the DNA TGTGCCAGCAGCTTAGGCGGGTATGGCTACACCTTC. Translating it yields CASSLGGYGYTF. Together with reference TRBV7-9 and TRBJ1-2, the CDR3 gives the full variable domain: DTGVSQNPRHKITKRGQNVTFRCDPISEHNRLYWYRQTLGQGPEFLTYFQNEAQLEKSRLLSDRFSAERPKGSFSTLEIQRTEQGDSAMYLCASSLGGYGYTFGSGTRLTVV.

This chain connects TRBV5-4 to TRBJ2-7; maybe TRBD2 (5 bases). Germline CDR1 is SGHNT and CDR2 is YYREEE (reference sequence). Between the trimmed V and J ends, which lost 4 bases and 5 bases, there was a span of 10 bases. This CDR3 contains 12 residues. This chain's CDR3 is CASSTTSDEQYF. The DNA for the CDR3 is TGTGCCAGCAGCACAACTAGTGACGAGCAGTACTTC.

The V call is TRBV11-3, the J call TRBJ2-5; possibly TRBD2 for D (5 bases). Trimming took 10 bases from V and 4 from J, leaving 16 bases between them. This CDR3 contains 13 residues. Germline V gene lookup returns CDR1 SGHNT and CDR2 YENEEA. The DNA for the CDR3 is TGTGCCATTACCGGGATTTGGGTAGAGACCCAGTACTTC. Translating it yields CAITGIWVETQYF.